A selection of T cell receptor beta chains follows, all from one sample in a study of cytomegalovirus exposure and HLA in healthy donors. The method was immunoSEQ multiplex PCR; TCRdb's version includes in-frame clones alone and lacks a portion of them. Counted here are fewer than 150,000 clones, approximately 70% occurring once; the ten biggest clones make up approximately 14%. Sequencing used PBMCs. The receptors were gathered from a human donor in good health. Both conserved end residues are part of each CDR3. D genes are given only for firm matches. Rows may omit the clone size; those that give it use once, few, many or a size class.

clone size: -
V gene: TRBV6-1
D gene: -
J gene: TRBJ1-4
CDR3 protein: CASIPRPENGKLFF
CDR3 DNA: TGTGCCAGCATACCCAGGCCGGAAAACGGAAAACTGTTTTTT

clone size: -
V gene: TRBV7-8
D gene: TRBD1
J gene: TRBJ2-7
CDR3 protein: CASSSTGVYEQYF
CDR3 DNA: TGTGCCAGCAGCTCCACAGGGGTCTACGAGCAGTACTTC

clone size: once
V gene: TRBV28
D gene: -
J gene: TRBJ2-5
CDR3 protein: CASSSSRSVQETQYF
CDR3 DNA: TGTGCCAGCAGTTCTTCCAGGTCCGTTCAAGAGACCCAGTACTTC

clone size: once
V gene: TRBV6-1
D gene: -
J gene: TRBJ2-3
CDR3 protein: CASSLTPGSARTQYF
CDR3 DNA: TGTGCCAGCAGTTTAACTCCGGGAAGCGCGCGGACGCAGTATTTT

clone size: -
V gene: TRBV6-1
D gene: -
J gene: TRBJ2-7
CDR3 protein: CASSSPPGKQYF
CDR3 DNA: TGTGCCAGCAGTTCGCCTCCCGGTAAGCAGTACTTC

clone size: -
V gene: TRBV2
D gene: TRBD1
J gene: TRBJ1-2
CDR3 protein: CASSPEGTGGNTF
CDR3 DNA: TGTGCCAGCAGTCCTGAGGGAACAGGGGGGAACACCTTC

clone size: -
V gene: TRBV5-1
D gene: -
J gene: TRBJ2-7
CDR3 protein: CASGAQRYEQYF
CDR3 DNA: TGCGCCAGCGGGGCCCAGCGATACGAGCAGTACTTC

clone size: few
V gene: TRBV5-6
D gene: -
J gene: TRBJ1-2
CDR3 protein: CASSPPAGYGYTF
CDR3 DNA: TGTGCCAGCAGCCCTCCAGCGGGATATGGCTACACCTTC

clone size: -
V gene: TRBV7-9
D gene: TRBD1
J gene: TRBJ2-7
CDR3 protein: CASSLSGTGGYEQYF
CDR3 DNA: TGTGCCAGCAGCTTAAGTGGGACAGGGGGCTACGAGCAGTACTTC

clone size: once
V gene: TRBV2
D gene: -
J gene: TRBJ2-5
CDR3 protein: CASSEVGALQYF
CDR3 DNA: TGTGCCAGCAGTGAAGTGGGCGCCCTCCAGTACTTC

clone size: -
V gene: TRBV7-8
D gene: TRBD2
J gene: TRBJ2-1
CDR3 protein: CASSLWWVQRGGNGYGEQFF
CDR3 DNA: TGTGCCAGCAGCTTATGGTGGGTCCAGCGGGGGGGCAACGGATACGGTGAGCAGTTCTTC

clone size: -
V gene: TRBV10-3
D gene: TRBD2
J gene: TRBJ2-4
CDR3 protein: CAISESGTSALAKNIQYF
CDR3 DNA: TGTGCCATCAGTGAGTCTGGGACTAGCGCCCTAGCCAAAAACATTCAGTACTTC

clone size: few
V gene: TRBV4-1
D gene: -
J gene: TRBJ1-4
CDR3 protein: CASSQDFGRIGSEKLFF
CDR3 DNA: TGCGCCAGCAGCCAGGACTTTGGCCGCATAGGGAGTGAAAAACTGTTTTTT

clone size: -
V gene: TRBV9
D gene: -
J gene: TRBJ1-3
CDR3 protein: CASSVGGGSGNTIYF
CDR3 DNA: TGTGCCAGCAGCGTAGGGGGGGGGAGCGGAAACACCATATATTTT

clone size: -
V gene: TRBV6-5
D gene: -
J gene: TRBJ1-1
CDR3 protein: CASSIPGVRAAFF
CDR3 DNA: TGTGCCAGCAGCATCCCAGGGGTGAGGGCAGCTTTCTTT

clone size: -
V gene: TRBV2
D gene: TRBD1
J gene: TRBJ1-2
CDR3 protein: CASSGGGQDRGVSYGYTF
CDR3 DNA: TGTGCCAGCAGTGGGGGGGGGCAAGACAGGGGAGTAAGCTATGGCTACACCTTC

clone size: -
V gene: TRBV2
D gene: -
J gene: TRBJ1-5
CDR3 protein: CASSELVRGNQPQHF
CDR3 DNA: TGTGCCAGCAGTGAATTGGTGAGGGGCAATCAGCCCCAGCATTTT

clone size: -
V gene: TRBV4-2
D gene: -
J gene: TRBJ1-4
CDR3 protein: CASSHRQGGEKLFF
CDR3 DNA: TGTGCCAGCAGCCACCGCCAAGGGGGTGAAAAACTGTTTTTT

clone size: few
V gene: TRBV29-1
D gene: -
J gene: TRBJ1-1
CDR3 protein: CSVAGQNTEAFF
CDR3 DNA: TGCAGCGTTGCGGGACAGAACACTGAAGCTTTCTTT

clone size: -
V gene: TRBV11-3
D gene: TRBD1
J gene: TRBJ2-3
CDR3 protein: CASSLFPGQGPHTQYF
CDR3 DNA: TGTGCCAGCAGCCTTTTTCCGGGACAGGGGCCCCATACGCAGTATTTT

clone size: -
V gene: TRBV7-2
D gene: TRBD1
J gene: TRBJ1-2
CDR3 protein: CASSSTGANYGYTF
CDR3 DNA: TGTGCCAGCAGCTCGACAGGGGCTAACTATGGCTACACCTTC

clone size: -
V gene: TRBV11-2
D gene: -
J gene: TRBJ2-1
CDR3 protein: CASSLAGLTNEQFF
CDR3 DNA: TGTGCCAGCAGCTTAGCAGGACTAACCAATGAGCAGTTCTTC

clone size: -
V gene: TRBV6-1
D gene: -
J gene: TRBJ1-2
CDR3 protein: CASRLLLTSGYTF
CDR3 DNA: TGTGCCAGCAGGCTCCTACTCACTAGTGGCTACACCTTC

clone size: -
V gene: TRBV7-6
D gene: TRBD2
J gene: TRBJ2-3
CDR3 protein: CASSLGLAGGNTDTQYF
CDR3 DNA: TGTGCCAGCAGCTTAGGGCTAGCGGGAGGGAACACAGATACGCAGTATTTT

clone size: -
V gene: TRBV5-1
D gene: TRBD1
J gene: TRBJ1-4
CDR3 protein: CASSTRDRGKLFF
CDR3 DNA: TGCGCCAGCAGCACCCGGGACAGGGGAAAACTGTTTTTT